Following are 30 T cell receptor beta chains from one sample sequenced in a study of beta chain features in type 1 diabetes. Study-wide results and limits: TCRB CDR3 length was moderately but significantly reduced in all four CD4+ subsets of Type 1 diabetes patients.

Expressed TCRB transcripts were sequenced because the isolated RNA had all been reverse transcribed beforehand. This table comes from immunoSEQ multiplex PCR, and its TCRdb copy is limited to in-frame clones, with some not included. The data show a few hundred thousand clones, roughly 25% seen once. Antigen specificity for these receptors is unknown. Sequenced sample: naive CD4+ T cells from blood. Receptor source: a woman in her twenties or thirties with type 1 diabetes.

The chain couples TRBV11-2 to TRBJ2-3, with a tentative D call TRBD2 (5 bases). This CDR3 has 13 residues. Germline lookup yields CDR1 SGHAT and CDR2 FQNNGV. V dropped 3 bases and J dropped 5 bases, with 9 bases sitting between them. The CDR3: CASSFIEGDTQYF. DNA of the CDR3: TGTGCCAGCAGCTTCATTGAGGGAGATACGCAGTATTTT.

In this sample, this clone turned up a few times. This sequence joins TRBV25-1 and TRBJ2-1; tentative D call: TRBD2 (5 bases). In germline, CDR1 is MGHDK, CDR2 SYGVNS. CDR3 length: 14 amino acids. V was trimmed by 4 bases and J by 9 bases, leaving 16 bases between them. The CDR3 reads CASSANLLVTEQFF. The CDR3 DNA follows: TGTGCCAGCAGTGCGAATCTACTAGTCACTGAGCAGTTCTTC.

The chain carries TRBV28 and TRBJ2-2, with D tentatively TRBD1 (6 bases). Between the trimmed V and J ends, which lost 3 bases and 2 bases, there was a span of 10 bases. The CDR3 has 15 residues. CDR1 is MDHEN, CDR2 SYDVKM, per germline. The CDR3 region is CASSLEQGNTGELFF. The CDR3 bases are TGTGCCAGCAGTTTGGAACAGGGAAACACCGGGGAGCTGTTTTTT.

V and J are TRBV16 and TRBJ2-3; TRBD2 matches at 11 bases. This CDR3 contains 17 residues. The J segment lost 2 bases and the V segment lost 0 bases, leaving 4 bases of the junction unmatched. CDR1 is KGHSY, CDR2 FQNENV, per germline. The CDR3 nucleotides are TGTGCCAGCAGCCAATCCTCGACTAGCGGGGCCACAGATACGCAGTATTTT. As protein: CASSQSSTSGATDTQYF. The full variable domain, with the rest looked up from reference TRBV16 and TRBJ2-3, is GEEVAQTPKHLVRGEGQKAKLYCAPIKGHSYVFWYQQVLKNEFKFLISFQNENVFDETGMPKERFSAKCLPNSPCSLEIQATKLEDSAVYFCASSQSSTSGATDTQYFGPGTRLTVL.

The CDR3 here is CASSFRGIPSNEQYF. The DNA of the CDR3 is TGCGCCAGCAGCTTCCGCGGGATCCCTAGTAACGAGCAGTACTTC. V and J are TRBV4-1 and TRBJ2-7; tentative D call: TRBD2 (6 bases). The CDR3 totals 15 residues. The V end was cut by 5 bases, the J end by 5 bases, with 19 bases between. The germline V gene has CDR1 MGHRA and CDR2 YSYEKL.

This clone turned up a few times. The chain recombines TRBV7-9 with TRBJ1-2; 7 bases are shared with TRBD1. J was trimmed by 3 bases and V by 4 bases; bases with no gene match: 8. CDR1 is SEHNR and CDR2 is FQNEAQ in the germline V gene (reference sequence). The CDR3 is made up of 15 amino acids. In DNA, the CDR3 is TGTGCCAGCAGCTCCTACCGGGACAGTGACTATGGCTACACCTTC. This codes for CASSSYRDSDYGYTF.

This clone was seen only a few times. The V gene is TRBV10-3, the J gene TRBJ1-2; 9 bases align to TRBD1. V gave up 6 bases and J gave up 0 bases; unmatched junction bases: 2. Germline-derived CDR1 and CDR2 are ENHRY and SYGVKD. The CDR3 extends over 14 amino acids. In DNA form, the CDR3 reads TGTGCCATCAGCGGGGACAGGGCTAACTATGGCTACACCTTC. This codes for CAISGDRANYGYTF.

This clone has a handful of counts. The chain has TRBV9 and TRBJ2-1, with 7 bases fitting TRBD2. The V and J ends lost 0 bases and 3 bases, in that order; junction bases with no gene match: 6. The CDR3 spans 16 residues. Per germline, CDR1 SGDLS and CDR2 YYNGEE. The CDR3 sequence: CASSVVGAGFYNEQFF. The DNA for the CDR3 is TGTGCCAGCAGCGTAGTCGGAGCGGGGTTCTACAATGAGCAGTTCTTC. The whole variable domain, filled in from reference TRBV9 and TRBJ2-1, reads DSGVTQTPKHLITATGQRVTLRCSPRSGDLSVYWYQQSLDQGLQFLIQYYNGEERAKGNILERFSAQQFPDLHSELNLSSLELGDSALYFCASSVVGAGFYNEQFFGPGTRLTVL.

This clone was found a few times. The V gene is TRBV28, the J gene TRBJ1-4; D is undetermined. Trimming removed 5 bases at V and 8 bases at J, with 18 bases between. The CDR3 spans 15 residues. In germline, CDR1 is MDHEN, CDR2 SYDVKM. CDR3 DNA: TGTGCCAGCAGTACAACAGCCCCGGTACGGGAAAAACTGTTTTTT. It encodes CASSTTAPVREKLFF.

V and J are TRBV2 and TRBJ2-5; weak D call: TRBD1 (5 bases). Trimming took 6 bases from V and 1 from J, leaving 15 bases between them. The V gene's germline CDR1 is SNHLY and CDR2 FYNNEI. The CDR3 totals 15 residues. The CDR3: CASSGPGASQETQYF. CDR3 bases: TGTGCCAGCAGCGGTCCTGGGGCTAGCCAAGAGACCCAGTACTTC. The variable domain in full, completed from reference TRBV2 and TRBJ2-5, reads EPEVTQTPSHQVTQMGQEVILRCVPISNHLYFYWYRQILGQKVEFLVSFYNNEISEKSEIFDDQFSVERPDGSNFTLKIRSTKLEDSAMYFCASSGPGASQETQYFGPGTRLLVL.

This clone was seen more than once but under ten times. The V and J genes are TRBV7-9 and TRBJ2-7; D possibly corresponds to TRBD1 (5 bases). From germline, CDR1 is SEHNR and CDR2 FQNEAQ (reference sequence). The CDR3 totals 12 residues. V was pared by 6 bases and J by 4 bases, with 10 bases between. The CDR3 reads CASSQDTYEQYF. In DNA, the CDR3 is TGTGCCAGCAGTCAGGACACTTACGAGCAGTACTTC.

J is TRBJ1-2 and V is TRBV4-2; possibly TRBD1 for D (5 bases). From germline, CDR1 is LGHNA and CDR2 YNFKEQ. The CDR3 spans 16 residues. The V end lost 0 bases, the J end lost 1 base, and 12 bases lay between the germline ends. CDR3 DNA: TGTGCCAGCAGCCAAGATCTGCGGGGGAGTAACTATGGCTACACCTTC. Translation gives CASSQDLRGSNYGYTF.

This clone was seen a few times. The genes are TRBV29-1 and TRBJ1-1, with D possibly TRBD1 on 5 matching bases. CDR1 and CDR2 (germline): SQVTM, ANQGSEA. V dropped 6 bases and J dropped 0 bases, with 14 bases sitting between them. The CDR3 spans 14 residues. The CDR3 loop reads CSVGGAGLNTEAFF. The CDR3 DNA is TGCAGCGTAGGCGGTGCAGGGTTGAACACTGAAGCTTTCTTT.

This clone was recorded a few times. This rearrangement joins TRBV29-1 to TRBJ2-3; D remains ambiguous. Per the germline V gene, CDR1 is SQVTM and CDR2 is ANQGSEA. CDR3 length equals 13 residues. V dropped 3 bases and J dropped 3 bases, with 10 bases sitting between them. The CDR3 bases are TGCAGCGTTGATATGGCGGTGACAGATACGCAGTATTTT. Protein: CSVDMAVTDTQYF.

This clone was seen only a few times. The rearrangement joins TRBV9 to TRBJ1-3, with unresolved D. Trimming removed 6 bases from V and 1 base from J, with 11 bases in between. The germline CDR1 and CDR2 sequences are SGDLS and YYNGEE. The CDR3 is made up of 14 amino acids. In DNA form, the CDR3 reads TGTGCCAGCACCGGAGGACGGTCTGGAAACACCATATATTTT. Its translation: CASTGGRSGNTIYF.

The chain links TRBV5-1 to TRBJ2-1; possibly TRBD1 for D (6 bases). Germline V CDR1 and CDR2: SGHRS, YFSETQ. The CDR3 is made up of 16 amino acids. The V gene lost 0 bases and the J gene lost 10 bases, with 20 bases spanning the gap. The CDR3 loop reads CASSLGGDTPPLEQFF. As DNA, the CDR3 is TGCGCCAGCAGCTTGGGAGGGGACACCCCCCCGCTGGAGCAGTTCTTC.

The chain has TRBV11-2 and TRBJ2-5; TRBD1 agrees at 7 bases. Trimming at V came to 5 bases and at J to 3 bases, leaving 9 bases not matched to a gene. The CDR3 extends over 15 amino acids. CDR1 is SGHAT, CDR2 FQNNGV, per germline. The CDR3 loop reads CASSTHMTGKETQYF. As DNA, the CDR3 is TGTGCCAGCAGCACTCACATGACAGGGAAAGAGACCCAGTACTTC. The full variable domain, its missing parts supplied by reference TRBV11-2 and TRBJ2-5, is EAGVAQSPRYKIIEKRQSVAFWCNPISGHATLYWYQQILGQGPKLLIQFQNNGVVDDSQLPKDRFSAERLKGVDSTLKIQPAKLEDSAVYLCASSTHMTGKETQYFGPGTRLLVL.

This clone was seen only a few times. V gene TRBV2 combines with J gene TRBJ2-7, with 7 nucleotides matching TRBD1. CDR1 and CDR2 (germline): SNHLY, FYNNEI. This CDR3 contains 11 residues. V lost 8 bases and J lost 4; bases outside the gene matches: 2. This chain's CDR3 is CASRQGYEQYF. The CDR3 DNA follows: TGTGCCAGCCGACAGGGTTACGAGCAGTACTTC.

The chain combines TRBV25-1 with TRBJ1-2; TRBD1 matches 7 bases. Looked up from germline, CDR1 is MGHDK and CDR2 is SYGVNS. V was pared by 4 bases and J by 2 bases, with 1 base of the junction left unmatched. CDR3 length equals 13 residues. Written as DNA, the CDR3 is TGTGCCAGCAGTGTACAGGGGAACTATGGCTACACCTTC. Translating gives CASSVQGNYGYTF.

CDR3 bases: TGTGCCAGTAGGGGGATCGGGGGAGGCTACGAGCAGTACTTC. It is translated as CASRGIGGGYEQYF. This rearrangement joins TRBV19 to TRBJ2-7; tentative D call: TRBD2 (6 bases). Germline V lookup: CDR1 LNHDA, CDR2 SQIVND (reference sequence). The CDR3 extends over 14 amino acids. The V end lost 6 bases, the J end lost 3 bases, and 15 bases lay between the germline ends.

A few counts support this clone. The rearrangement joins TRBV25-1 to TRBJ2-1; D uncertain. The CDR3 totals 14 residues. The germline V gene has CDR1 MGHDK and CDR2 SYGVNS. The V end was cut by 1 base, the J end by 5 bases, with 9 bases between. The CDR3 bases are TGTGCCAGCAGTGAATTGGGCCAGAACAATGAGCAGTTCTTC. Its translation is CASSELGQNNEQFF.

The V and J genes are TRBV4-1 and TRBJ1-5; 11 bases match TRBD1. Germline V lookup: CDR1 MGHRA, CDR2 YSYEKL. The CDR3 is made up of 16 amino acids. V lost 5 bases, J lost 7 bases, and 10 bases stayed unmatched. The CDR3 region has the DNA TGCGCCAGCAGCACCCGGACAGGGGGCGCGGGGCAGCCCCAGCATTTT. Translated, it gives CASSTRTGGAGQPQHF.

The J gene is TRBJ2-2, the V gene TRBV9; the D gene is possibly TRBD2 (6 bases). The CDR3 is 18 residues long. V was clipped by 1 base and J by 4 bases, with 20 bases between them. Germline CDR1 reads SGDLS; CDR2 reads YYNGEE. The CDR3 bases are TGTGCCAGCAGCGTAACCGCCCTGGGGGGTCGTAGCACCGGGGAGCTGTTTTTT. It specifies CASSVTALGGRSTGELFF. The full variable domain, rest sourced from reference TRBV9 and TRBJ2-2, is DSGVTQTPKHLITATGQRVTLRCSPRSGDLSVYWYQQSLDQGLQFLIQYYNGEERAKGNILERFSAQQFPDLHSELNLSSLELGDSALYFCASSVTALGGRSTGELFFGEGSRLTVL.

This clone was counted only a few times. The chain recombines TRBV9 with TRBJ2-1; D is perhaps TRBD2 (5 bases). The CDR3 loop spans 13 amino acids. Germline CDR1 is SGDLS and CDR2 is YYNGEE. Deletions cut 0 bases from V and 9 bases from J, with 10 bases between. The CDR3 loop reads CASSVGGYGEQFF. CDR3 DNA: TGTGCCAGCAGCGTAGGAGGGTACGGTGAGCAGTTCTTC.

This clone has only a few counts. This chain links TRBV29-1 with TRBJ2-1; tentative D call: TRBD2 (6 bases). Germline CDR1 and CDR2: SQVTM and ANQGSEA. The CDR3 runs 13 residues. V lost 4 bases and J 5 bases, leaving 12 bases between the germline ends. The CDR3, as DNA: TGCAGCGTTGCCGGGAGAATCGACAATGAGCAGTTCTTC. This sequence encodes CSVAGRIDNEQFF.

V is TRBV10-3 and J is TRBJ1-3, with D possibly TRBD1 on 5 matching bases. The CDR3 length is 13 residues. The V end was cut by 7 bases, the J end by 1 base, with 8 bases between. Germline V CDR1 and CDR2: ENHRY, SYGVKD. CDR3 in amino acids: CAITGGSGNTIYF. CDR3 DNA sequence: TGTGCCATCACCGGGGGGTCTGGAAACACCATATATTTT.

There are a few counts of this clone. This chain joins TRBV25-1 and TRBJ2-7; TRBD1 aligns across 8 bases. Unmatched junction bases numbered 7, after V lost 5 bases and J lost 4 bases. The length of the CDR3 is 14 residues. CDR1 and CDR2 from the germline V gene are MGHDK and SYGVNS. The CDR3 reads CASSFGTGPYEQYF. Written as DNA, the CDR3 is TGTGCCAGCAGTTTTGGGACAGGACCATACGAGCAGTACTTC.

In its sample, this clone was seen a few times. The chain employs TRBV5-1 and TRBJ2-1, with D perhaps matching TRBD2 (6 bases). V lost 3 bases and J 5 bases, leaving 15 bases between the germline ends. This CDR3 contains 15 residues. Germline V CDR1 and CDR2: SGHRS, YFSETQ. CDR3 sequence: CASSSTRGLDNEQFF. CDR3 nucleotides: TGCGCCAGCAGCTCCACTAGGGGACTCGACAATGAGCAGTTCTTC.

This clone has only a few counts. One end of the junction does not line up with germline, which may come from a read error. The chain employs TRBV7-7 and TRBJ2-5; 7 bases are a match to TRBD1. The germline CDR1 and CDR2 sequences are SSHAT and FNYEAQ (reference sequence). This CDR3 spans 15 amino acids. The CDR3 nucleotides are TGTGCTAGCAGCTGGGGACAGTTTGTAGGAGAGACCCAGTACTTC. This gives the protein CASSWGQFVGETQYF. Full variable domain (missing parts from reference TRBV7-7 and TRBJ2-5): GAGVSQSPRYKVTKRGQDVTLRCDPISSHATLYWYQQALGQGPEFLTYFNYEAQPDKSGLPSDRFSAERPEGSISTLTIQRTEQRDSAMYRCASSWGQFVGETQYFGPGTRLLVL.

This clone occurred a few times. The chain carries TRBV11-2 and TRBJ2-1; tentative D call: TRBD2 (6 bases). Germline CDR1 and CDR2: SGHAT and FQNNGV. The V gene lost 6 bases and the J gene lost 9 bases, with 18 bases spanning the gap. This CDR3 has 14 amino acids. CDR3 region: CASSPVLLAIEQFF. CDR3 coding DNA: TGTGCCAGCAGTCCGGTCCTCCTAGCGATTGAGCAGTTCTTC. Looking up the rest from reference TRBV11-2 and TRBJ2-1 gives the full variable domain: EAGVAQSPRYKIIEKRQSVAFWCNPISGHATLYWYQQILGQGPKLLIQFQNNGVVDDSQLPKDRFSAERLKGVDSTLKIQPAKLEDSAVYLCASSPVLLAIEQFFGPGTRLTVL.